Below, one T cell receptor (beta chain) is given with its context. The data originate from a study of blood T cell repertoires in COVID-19. In the authors' methods: Amplifying reference gene primers gave estimates of nucleated cell counts. Repertoires were generated with immunoSEQ multiplex PCR, while TCRdb's copy carries only in-frame clones and drops some. D and trimming come from the DNA, and the V and J calls and clone size come from that table. The sample carries 55,000 to 80,000 clones, about 80% recorded once. V was clipped by 6 bases and J by 2 bases; unmatched bases: 3. CDR1 is MDHEN and CDR2 is SYDVKM in the germline V gene. The CDR3 is 15 residues long.

Sample: peripheral blood. The sequence came from an elderly man with active COVID-19. The chain uses TRBV28 and TRBJ2-2, with 10 bases aligning to TRBD2. The CDR3 reads CASSRTSGNTGELFF. The CDR3 DNA follows: TGTGCCAGCAGCCGGACTAGCGGAAACACCGGGGAGCTGTTTTTT. Full variable domain (missing parts from reference TRBV28 and TRBJ2-2): DVKVTQSSRYLVKRTGEKVFLECVQDMDHENMFWYRQDPGLGLRLIYFSYDVKMKEKGDIPEGYSVSREKKERFSLILESASTNQTSMYLCASSRTSGNTGELFFGEGSRLTVL.